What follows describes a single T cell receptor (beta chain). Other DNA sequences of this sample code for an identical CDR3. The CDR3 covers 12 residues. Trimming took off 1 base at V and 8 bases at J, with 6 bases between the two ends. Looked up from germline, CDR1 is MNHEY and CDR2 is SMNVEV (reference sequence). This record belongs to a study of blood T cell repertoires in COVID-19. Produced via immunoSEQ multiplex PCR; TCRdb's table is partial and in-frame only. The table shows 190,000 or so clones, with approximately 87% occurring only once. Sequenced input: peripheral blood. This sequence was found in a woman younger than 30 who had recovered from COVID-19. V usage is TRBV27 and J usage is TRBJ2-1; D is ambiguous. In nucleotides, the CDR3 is TGTGCCAGCAGTTTATTGGGCGATGAGCAGTTCTTC. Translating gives CASSLLGDEQFF.